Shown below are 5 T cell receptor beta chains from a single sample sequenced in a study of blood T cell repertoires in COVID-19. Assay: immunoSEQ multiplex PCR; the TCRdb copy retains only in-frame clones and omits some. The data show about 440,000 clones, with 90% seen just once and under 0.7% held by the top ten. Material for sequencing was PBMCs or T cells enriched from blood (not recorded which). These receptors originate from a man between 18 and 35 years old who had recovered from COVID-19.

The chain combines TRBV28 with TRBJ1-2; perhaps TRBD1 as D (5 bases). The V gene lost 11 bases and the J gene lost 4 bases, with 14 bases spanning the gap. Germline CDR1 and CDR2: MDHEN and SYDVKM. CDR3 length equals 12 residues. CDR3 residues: CASGRVGYGYTF. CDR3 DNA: TGTGCCTCAGGGAGGGTCGGCTATGGCTACACCTTC.

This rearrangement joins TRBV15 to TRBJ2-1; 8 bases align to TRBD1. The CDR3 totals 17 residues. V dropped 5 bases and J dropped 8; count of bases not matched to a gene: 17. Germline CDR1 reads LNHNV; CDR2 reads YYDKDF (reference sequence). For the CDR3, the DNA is TGTGCCACCAGCCCCCACCCCAGGACAGGGATTACGGATGAGCAGTTCTTC. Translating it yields CATSPHPRTGITDEQFF.

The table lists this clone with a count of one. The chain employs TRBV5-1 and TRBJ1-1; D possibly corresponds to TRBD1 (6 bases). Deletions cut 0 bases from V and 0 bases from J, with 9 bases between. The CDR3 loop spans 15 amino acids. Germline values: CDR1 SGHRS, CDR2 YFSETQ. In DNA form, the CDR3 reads TGCGCCAGCAGCTTGGTGGGGGCCCTGAACACTGAAGCTTTCTTT. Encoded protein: CASSLVGALNTEAFF. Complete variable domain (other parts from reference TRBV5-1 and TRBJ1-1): KAGVTQTPRYLIKTRGQQVTLSCSPISGHRSVSWYQQTPGQGLQFLFEYFSETQRNKGNFPGRFSGRQFSNSRSEMNVSTLELGDSALYLCASSLVGALNTEAFFGQGTRLTVV.

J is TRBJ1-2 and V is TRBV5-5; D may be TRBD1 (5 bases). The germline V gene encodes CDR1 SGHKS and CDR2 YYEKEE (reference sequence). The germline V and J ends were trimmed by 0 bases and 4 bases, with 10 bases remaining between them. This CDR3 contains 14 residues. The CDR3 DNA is TGTGCCAGCAGCTTGGGGCCCCAGGGCTATGGCTACACCTTC. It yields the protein CASSLGPQGYGYTF.

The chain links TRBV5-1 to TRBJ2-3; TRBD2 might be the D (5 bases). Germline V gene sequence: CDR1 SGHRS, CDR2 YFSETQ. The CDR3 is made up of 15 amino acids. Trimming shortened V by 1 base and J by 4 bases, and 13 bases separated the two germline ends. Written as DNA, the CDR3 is TGCGCCAGCAGCTTGAACCGGGGAACGGCAGATACGCAGTATTTT. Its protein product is CASSLNRGTADTQYF.